The clone carrying this T cell receptor (beta chain) was found a few times. Its specificity is not known. The entry originates in a study of CD8+ T cells in alopecia areata. The study, taken as a whole, reports: Under tofacitinib, fewer expanded CD8+ clones appeared among the top 100 scalp clones.

Treatment defined: oral pan-JAK inhibitor, 5-10 mg twice daily. Following RNA extraction, reverse transcription yielded cDNA that acted as the sequencing template. The assay was immunoSEQ multiplex PCR, and TCRdb's table has in-frame clones only and misses some. This table holds some 200,000 clones, around three fifths found once. The TCR originated in a human donor with alopecia areata. This sample comprised CD4+ T cells sorted from blood, obtained at week 4, from a patient treated with tofacitinib.

The CDR3 spells CASRRPGADTGELFF. The DNA of the CDR3 is TGTGCCAGTAGGCGTCCGGGGGCGGACACCGGGGAGCTGTTTTTT. The chain is built from TRBV19 and TRBJ2-2; D possibly uses TRBD1 or TRBD2 (6 bases each). This CDR3 region has 15 residues. CDR1 is LNHDA, CDR2 SQIVND, per germline (reference sequence). Trimming pared 6 bases from V and 3 bases from J, leaving 14 bases between.